This TCR beta chain stems from a study of blood T cell repertoires in COVID-19. Looking at the study overall: Italy, Spain and the United States were the sources of the convalescent and acute COVID-19 samples.

The CDR3 is 16 residues long. In germline, CDR1 is SGHNT, CDR2 YYREEE (reference sequence). The V gene lost 3 bases and the J gene lost 0 bases, with 10 bases spanning the gap. Using immunoSEQ multiplex PCR, the repertoire was profiled, and TCRdb retains in-frame clones only, with some absent. This table has just over 150,000 clones, more than 80% appearing once. This chain links TRBV5-4 with TRBJ2-6; possible D gene TRBD2, 5 bases. The TCR comes from a woman aged 40 to 50 with acute or convalescent COVID-19. What was sequenced was peripheral blood. CDR3 DNA sequence: TGTGCCAGCAGCTGGATGGGGAGCTCTGGGGCCAACGTCCTGACTTTC. This sequence encodes CASSWMGSSGANVLTF.